This is a list of T cell receptor beta chains from one sample in a study of blood T cell repertoires in COVID-19. Here immunoSEQ multiplex PCR was the method, and the copy in TCRdb shows in-frame clones only, minus some. The sample lists around 140,000 clones; about 89% were seen once. The sample taken for sequencing was peripheral blood. The origin of the receptors is a woman in her 70s with COVID-19, enrolled during active disease. The CDR3 runs from the conserved cysteine through the conserved F or W. The order of the fields is J gene, D gene, V gene, CDR3 protein, CDR3 DNA. A D gene is named only where the DNA matches it firmly.

J: TRBJ2-7; D: TRBD2; V: TRBV5-4; CDR3: CASSLEAGKNYEQYF; DNA: TGTGCCAGCAGCTTGGAAGCGGGGAAAAATTACGAGCAGTACTTC
J: TRBJ1-6; D: .; V: TRBV19; CDR3: CASSIAGSGIDNSPLHF; DNA: TGTGCCAGTAGTATTGCAGGGTCTGGGATCGATAATTCACCCCTCCACTTT
J: TRBJ1-5; D: TRBD1; V: TRBV10-3; CDR3: CAISQGAGNQPQHF; DNA: TGTGCCATCAGTCAGGGGGCAGGCAATCAGCCCCAGCATTTT
J: TRBJ1-4; D: TRBD1; V: TRBV5-1; CDR3: CASSPGEQGDLNEKLFF; DNA: TGCGCCAGCAGCCCGGGGGAACAGGGGGACCTTAATGAAAAACTGTTTTTT
J: TRBJ2-3; D: .; V: TRBV3-1/TRBV3-2; CDR3: CASSQAPRAGDTQYF; DNA: TGTGCCAGCAGCCAAGCCCCGCGGGCCGGAGATACGCAGTATTTT
J: TRBJ2-3; D: .; V: TRBV7-3; CDR3: CASSLTPPSIAVLSTDTQYF; DNA: TGTGCCAGCAGCTTAACCCCGCCCTCTATAGCGGTCCTTAGCACAGATACGCAGTATTTT
J: TRBJ2-5; D: .; V: TRBV28; CDR3: CASSFQGGAKETQYF; DNA: TGTGCCAGCAGTTTTCAGGGCGGTGCGAAAGAGACCCAGTACTTC
J: TRBJ1-1; D: .; V: TRBV3-1/TRBV3-2; CDR3: CASSFGEVEAFF; DNA: TGTGCCAGCAGTTTCGGGGAAGTTGAAGCTTTCTTT
J: TRBJ2-7; D: TRBD1; V: TRBV25-1; CDR3: CASSDRGRYEQYF; DNA: TGTGCCAGCAGTGATAGGGGGCGCTACGAGCAGTACTTC
J: TRBJ2-7; D: .; V: TRBV7-9; CDR3: CASTNRGGSYEQYF; DNA: TGTGCCAGCACCAACCGGGGAGGCTCCTACGAGCAGTACTTC
J: TRBJ2-5; D: .; V: TRBV29-1; CDR3: CSAPTTQETQYF; DNA: TGCAGCGCTCCGACAACCCAAGAGACCCAGTACTTC
J: TRBJ2-7; D: TRBD1; V: TRBV19; CDR3: CASSTSHQGALYEQYF; DNA: TGTGCCAGTAGTACTTCACATCAGGGGGCGCTTTACGAGCAGTACTTC
J: TRBJ2-7; D: TRBD2; V: TRBV3-1/TRBV3-2; CDR3: CASSRTSGGYEQYF; DNA: TGTGCCAGCAGCCGAACTAGCGGGGGATACGAGCAGTACTTC
J: TRBJ1-1; D: TRBD1; V: TRBV5-1; CDR3: CASTSGQLMNTEAFF; DNA: TGCGCCAGCACCTCGGGACAGCTCATGAACACTGAAGCTTTCTTT
J: TRBJ2-1; D: .; V: TRBV27; CDR3: CASSLASGVEQFF; DNA: TGTGCCAGCAGTTTGGCGTCGGGTGTGGAGCAGTTCTTC
J: TRBJ1-2; D: .; V: TRBV18; CDR3: CASSQSLAAEGGYTF; DNA: TGTGCCAGCTCACAATCTTTAGCCGCAGAGGGTGGCTACACCTTC
J: TRBJ2-3; D: TRBD2; V: TRBV4-2; CDR3: CASSQVAGSTDTQYF; DNA: TGTGCCAGCAGCCAAGTAGCGGGGAGCACAGATACGCAGTATTTT
J: TRBJ1-5; D: .; V: TRBV5-4; CDR3: CASSLGLFYSNQPQHF; DNA: TGTGCCAGCAGCTTGGGACTTTTTTATAGCAATCAGCCCCAGCATTTT
J: TRBJ2-7; D: TRBD1; V: TRBV18; CDR3: CASSFGQGSTYEQYF; DNA: TGTGCCAGCTCATTCGGACAGGGGTCCACCTACGAGCAGTACTTC